This T cell receptor (beta chain) was sequenced in a study of blood T cell repertoires in COVID-19 (dated by TCRdb to 2020 to 2022). Regarding the complete study: Samples covering the acute and convalescent phases of COVID-19 were provided by collaborators in the United States, Italy and Spain. Nearly every sample came with metadata listing a de-identified subject ID, COVID-19 status, age in years and sex. The prospective study material was composed of cDNA or gDNA derived from T cells, B-cell-depleted T cells, or PBMCs. The repertoires were released in a freely available public database meant as a resource for research on the immune response to SARS-CoV-2. The samples were drawn from the first 160 participants of the ongoing ImmuneRACE study and from 950 to 1,500 subjects provided by 6 global collaborators. The dataset comprised deeply sampled blood TCRbeta repertoires from subjects exposed to, actively infected with, or recovered from COVID-19. Where HLA class I and class II types were available, the types were taken from metadata supplied by the sample provider, not from assay-based typing.

The collaborating institutions used their own protocols to collect whole blood in K2EDTA tubes. For TCRbeta analysis, collaborators shipped samples in one of three forms: frozen whole blood, isolated PBMCs, or DNA extracted from either of those sample types. Results the study describes overall, beyond this receptor: The quantity of clinical and demographic metadata differed by source and by participant and was supplied without curation.

TCRbeta CDR3 regions were amplified from genomic DNA by means of the immunoSEQ Assay, a bias-controlled multiplex PCR. As for the original processing: Nucleated cell counts per sample were estimated from amplification of reference gene primers within the assay. To quantify the absolute abundance of each unique TCRbeta CDR3 rearrangement, sequence reads were collapsed and filtered. For each sample, productive Simpson clonality was calculated as the square root of Simpson's diversity index across productive rearrangements. TCRdb carries this immuneACCESS record with in-frame sequences only. Its versions omit some clonotypes, under half of them owing to an unresolved V gene in the studies checked, with the rest unexplained. For V, J and clone size, that table is used; D and trimming come from the DNA. This sample comprises 30,000 to 50,000 clones, around 86% of them detected only once. Clones ranked in the top ten supply 24% of the sample.

From the germline V gene, CDR1 is MNHEY and CDR2 is SVGEGT. V lost 5 bases and J lost 5 bases; the stretch between them is 8 bases long. Counted from cysteine to phenylalanine, this CDR3 has 12 amino acids. CDR3 DNA is the only sequence kept; it has 36 bases, read in frame from the first base. Concerning this clone: The antigen it recognizes is unknown. No quality values exist for individual bases; no much larger clone is one base distant.

The sample was peripheral blood. The TCR was taken from a man aged 50 to 59 with active or convalescent COVID-19. The V and J segments used are TRBV6-2 or TRBV6-3 and TRBJ2-3, with the D gene not clear enough to name. The DNA sequence is TGTGCCAGCAGTCTCTCGGGAGATACGCAGTATTTT. The translation is CASSLSGDTQYF.